This TCR beta chain was profiled in a study of CD8+ T cells in alopecia areata. Study observations and caveats: More clonal than normal scalp was lesional scalp, particularly alopecia totalis/universalis.

Treatment noted: oral pan-JAK inhibitor, 5-10 mg twice daily. Germline V lookup: CDR1 SGHDT, CDR2 YYEEEE. This CDR3 contains 15 residues. With V trimmed by 5 bases and J by 5 bases, 9 bases remained unmatched. This clone was found a few times. What it recognizes is unknown. Reverse transcribed after extraction, RNA yielded cDNA as the sequencing template. The repertoire was sequenced with immunoSEQ multiplex PCR; TCRdb's copy has only in-frame clones and lacks some. The sample has roughly 210,000 clones; approximately 40% are singletons. The rearrangement uses TRBV5-6 and TRBJ2-7, with 11 bases fitting TRBD2. The origin of this receptor is a human donor with alopecia areata. Sample: CD4+ T cells sorted from blood, taken around week 36, from a patient treated with tofacitinib. The CDR3 DNA sequence: TGTGCCAGCAGTCCACCGACTAGCGGGACTCACGAGCAGTACTTC. Its translation: CASSPPTSGTHEQYF.